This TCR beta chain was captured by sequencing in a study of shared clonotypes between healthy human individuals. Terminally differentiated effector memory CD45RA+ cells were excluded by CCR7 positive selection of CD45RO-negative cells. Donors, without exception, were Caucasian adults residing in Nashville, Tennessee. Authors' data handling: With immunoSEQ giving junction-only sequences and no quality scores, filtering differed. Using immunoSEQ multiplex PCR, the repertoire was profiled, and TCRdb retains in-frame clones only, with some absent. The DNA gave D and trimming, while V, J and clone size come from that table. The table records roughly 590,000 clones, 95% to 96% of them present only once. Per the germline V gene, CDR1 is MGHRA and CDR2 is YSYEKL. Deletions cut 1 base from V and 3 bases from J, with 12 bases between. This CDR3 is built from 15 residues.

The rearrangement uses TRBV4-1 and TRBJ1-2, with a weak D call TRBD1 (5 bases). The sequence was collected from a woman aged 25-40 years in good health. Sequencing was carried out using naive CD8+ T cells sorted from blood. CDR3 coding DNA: TGCGCCAGCAGCCAAGTTCAGGGCAATGACTATGGCTACACCTTC. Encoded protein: CASSQVQGNDYGYTF.